This T cell receptor beta chain emerged from a study of regulatory T cells in long-lasting Graves disease (dated by TCRdb to about 2021). Regarding the complete study: Antithyroid drugs had been taken for less than 3 months by newly diagnosed Graves' disease patients. Persistent Graves' disease patients were compared with newly diagnosed Graves' disease patients by peripheral blood TCR sequencing and RNA sequencing. A total of 33 samples underwent TCR sequencing, from roughly 13 patients with persistent Graves' disease and 20 patients with newly diagnosed Graves' disease. The study was registered as a clinical trial and conducted in China. The full study reports these points: Patients with persistent disease shared more public clonotypes (approximately 2,500) than newly diagnosed patients did (around 930). Sequencing and analysis were restricted to the TCR beta chain. Persistent disease showed preferential use of TRBV28, TRBJ1-2 and TRBJ2-5, whereas newly diagnosed disease favored TRBV20-1 and TRBJ2-1. As a limitation, the authors acknowledged that the small sample size may reduce accuracy. Lower TCR Shannon entropy and fewer highly expanded clones were observed in persistent Graves' disease patients than in newly diagnosed patients, which suggested clonal expansion. Only peripheral blood was studied, because thyroid tissue, the primary lesion, was inaccessible.

Details on this clonotype: Its antigen is still unknown. It has no much larger one-base neighbor in the sample; base qualities were not kept.

This sample's time point label indicates: newly diagnosed GD, antithyroid drugs for less than 3 months. For both TCR sequencing and RNA sequencing, RNA was extracted from PBMCs in TRIzol. The diagnosis of Graves' disease followed American Thyroid Association guidelines. Patients were recruited from an endocrinology department in Xi'an, China. Each patient gave approximately 10 milliliters of peripheral blood, collected in an EDTA anticoagulant tube. PBMCs were isolated by Ficoll Paque Plus density gradient separation without further T cell sorting. RNA quality was checked with an Agilent 2100 Bioanalyzer and agarose gel, and concentration with a NanoDrop 2000. The receptor library was made with multiplex PCR. The data were produced on an Illumina HiSeq 4000. TCR beta libraries were built with iRepertoire HTBI primers and Arm-PCR amplification of CDR3 regions. Gel purification was performed on PCR products prior to sequencing. The original methods were these. Gene usage analysis of CDR3 amino acid clonotypes used the roughly 62 TRBV and around 14 TRBJ segments found across samples. Filtered high-quality paired reads were merged into contigs using COPE and FqMerger. BLAST was used to align contigs to IMGT TRBV, TRBD and TRBJ reference genes, and CDR3 was defined according to IMGT. Any clonotype with a frequency above 0.1% was counted as a highly expanded clone. Repertoire diversity was measured by Shannon entropy, and V-J evenness by the Gini coefficient. A clonotype was considered public if more than one individual shared it. TCRdb cleaned the public reads at Q25 with fastp, built clones with MiXCR and kept in-frame beta chains. CDR3 protein duplicates are merged, each entry listing the most common genes and DNA. The V and J calls shown here were made by TCRdb, not taken from the authors' results. Within this sample are approximately 400,000 distinct CDR3 sequences, with around a sixth of them counted one time only. The ten largest make up about 20% of the sample.

Reading the germline V gene gives CDR1 MNHEY and CDR2 SVGEGT. V drops 2 bases and J drops 2 bases, leaving 13 bases in between. The CDR3 spans 16 residues, from the cysteine through the phenylalanine. The sequence is cut down to CDR3 DNA, 48 bases in frame from base 1. The rearranged segments are TRBV6-2 or TRBV6-3 and TRBJ2-4; the D gene is possibly TRBD2, with 5 bases matching. The source is a female donor with Graves disease. Here the sequenced sample was peripheral blood mononuclear cells (PBMCs), taken at new diagnosis, from a patient treated with antithyroid drugs. The nucleotide sequence reads as follows: TGTGCCAGCAGTTACCCCTTTGGGAGCACCAAAAACATTCAGTACTTC. Protein translation: CASSYPFGSTKNIQYF.